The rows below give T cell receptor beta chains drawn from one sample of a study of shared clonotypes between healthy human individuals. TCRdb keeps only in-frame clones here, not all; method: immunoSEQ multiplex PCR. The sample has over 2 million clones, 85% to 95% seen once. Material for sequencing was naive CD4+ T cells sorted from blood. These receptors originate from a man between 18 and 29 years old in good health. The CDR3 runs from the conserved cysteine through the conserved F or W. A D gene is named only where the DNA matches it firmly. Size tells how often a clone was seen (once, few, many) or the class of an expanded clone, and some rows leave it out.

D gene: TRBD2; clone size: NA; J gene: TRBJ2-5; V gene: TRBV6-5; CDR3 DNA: TGTGCCAGCAGTGAGGGACTAGTTCGTGAGACCCAGTACTTC; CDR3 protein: CASSEGLVRETQYF
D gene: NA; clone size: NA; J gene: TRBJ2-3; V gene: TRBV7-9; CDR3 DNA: TGTGCCAGCAGCGAGAGGGGTACGCAGTATTTT; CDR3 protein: CASSERGTQYF
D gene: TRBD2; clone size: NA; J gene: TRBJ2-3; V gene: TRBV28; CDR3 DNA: TGTGCCAGCACGGGCGGGGGTGGCAACACAGATACGCAGTATTTT; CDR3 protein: CASTGGGGNTDTQYF
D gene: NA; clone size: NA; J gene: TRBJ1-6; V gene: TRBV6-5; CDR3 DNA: TGTGCCAGCAGTTTAGACCTACAAAATCGGGGTTCACCCCTCCACTTT; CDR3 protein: CASSLDLQNRGSPLHF
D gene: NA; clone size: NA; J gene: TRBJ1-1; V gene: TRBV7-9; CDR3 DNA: TGTGCCAGCAGCTTAGAGGAGGCCGAGCCTGAAGCTTTCTTT; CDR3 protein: CASSLEEAEPEAFF
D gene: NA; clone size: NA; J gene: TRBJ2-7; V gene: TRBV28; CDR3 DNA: TGTGCCAGCGCAACAGGGATTCCCTACGAGCAGTACTTC; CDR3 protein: CASATGIPYEQYF
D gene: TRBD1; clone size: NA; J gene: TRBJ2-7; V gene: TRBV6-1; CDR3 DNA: TGTGCCAGCAGTGAAGCGCCGGGACAGGCCGAGCAGTACTTC; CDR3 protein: CASSEAPGQAEQYF
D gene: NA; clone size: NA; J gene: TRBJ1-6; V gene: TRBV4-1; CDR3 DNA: TGCGCCAGCAGCGAGGGCCTCACCTATAATTCACCCCTCCACTTT; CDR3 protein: CASSEGLTYNSPLHF
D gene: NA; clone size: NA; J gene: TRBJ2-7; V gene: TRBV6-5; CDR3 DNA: TGTGCCAGCAGCCCCGTCTTGGCCTACGAGCAGTACTTC; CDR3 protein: CASSPVLAYEQYF
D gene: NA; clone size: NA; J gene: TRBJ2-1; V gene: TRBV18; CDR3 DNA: TGTGCCAGCTCAACACCTGGGGGGGCACACTACAATGAGCAGTTCTTC; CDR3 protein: CASSTPGGAHYNEQFF
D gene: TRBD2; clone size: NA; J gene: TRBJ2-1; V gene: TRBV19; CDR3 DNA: TGTGCCAGTAGTATGGGAGCGGGGGCCTACAATGAGCAGTTCTTC; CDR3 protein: CASSMGAGAYNEQFF
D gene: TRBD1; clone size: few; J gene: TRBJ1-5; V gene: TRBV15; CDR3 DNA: TGTGCCACCAGCAGAGGACAGGGAAATCAGCCCCAGCATTTT; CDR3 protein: CATSRGQGNQPQHF
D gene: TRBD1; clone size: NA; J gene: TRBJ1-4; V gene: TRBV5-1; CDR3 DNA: TGCGCCAGCAGCCCCGGACAGGGTTATGAAAAACTGTTTTTT; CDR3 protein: CASSPGQGYEKLFF
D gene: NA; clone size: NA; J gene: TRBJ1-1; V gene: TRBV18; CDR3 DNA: TGTGCCAGCTCACCGAGAGGGAGGGAGGGGACTGAAGCTTTCTTT; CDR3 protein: CASSPRGREGTEAFF
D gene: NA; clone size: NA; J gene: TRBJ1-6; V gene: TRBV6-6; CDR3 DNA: TGTGCCAGCAGGCAACAGGGACTCCCTAATTCACCCCTCCACTTT; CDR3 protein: CASRQQGLPNSPLHF
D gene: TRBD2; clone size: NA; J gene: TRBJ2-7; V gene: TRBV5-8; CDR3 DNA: TGTGCCAGCAGCTGGCCGACCGGGACTAGTCGTAACTACGAGCAGTACTTC; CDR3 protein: CASSWPTGTSRNYEQYF
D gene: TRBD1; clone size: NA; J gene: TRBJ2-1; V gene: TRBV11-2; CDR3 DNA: TGTGCCAGCAGCCCACCGGGACAGGGTTACAATGAGCAGTTCTTC; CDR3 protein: CASSPPGQGYNEQFF
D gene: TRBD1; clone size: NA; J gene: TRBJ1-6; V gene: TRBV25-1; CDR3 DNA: TGTGCCAGCAGTGCCACAGGGGTGAATTCACCCCTCCACTTT; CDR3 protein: CASSATGVNSPLHF
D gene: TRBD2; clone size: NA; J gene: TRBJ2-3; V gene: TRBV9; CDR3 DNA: TGTGCCAGCAGCATTTTAGCGGGAGATACGCAGTATTTT; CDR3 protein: CASSILAGDTQYF
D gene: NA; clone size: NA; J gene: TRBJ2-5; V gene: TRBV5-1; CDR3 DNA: TGCGCCAGCAGCTTGGATCGCAGGGTACTGGGTAGTGAGACCCAGTACTTC; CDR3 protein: CASSLDRRVLGSETQYF
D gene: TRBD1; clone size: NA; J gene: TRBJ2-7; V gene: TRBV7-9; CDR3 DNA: TGTGCCAGCAGCTCTCAGGGGGCTCTTTCGGTCTACGAGCAGTACTTC; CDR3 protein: CASSSQGALSVYEQYF
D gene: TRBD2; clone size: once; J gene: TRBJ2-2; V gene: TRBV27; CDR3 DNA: TGTGCCAGCACCCATTTCCCCACTAGCGGATTGAACACCGGGGAGCTGTTTTTT; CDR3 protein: CASTHFPTSGLNTGELFF
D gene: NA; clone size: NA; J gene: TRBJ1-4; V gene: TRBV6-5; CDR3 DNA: TGTGCCAGCAGTTACTCGATGGGTGAAAAACTGTTTTTT; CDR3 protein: CASSYSMGEKLFF
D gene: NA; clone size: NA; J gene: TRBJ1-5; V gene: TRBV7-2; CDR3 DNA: TGTGCCAGCAGCTTAGGGGCCAGGCAGCCCCAGCATTTT; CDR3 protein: CASSLGARQPQHF
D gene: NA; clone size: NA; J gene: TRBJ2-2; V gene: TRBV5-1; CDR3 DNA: TGCGCCAGCAGCTCTGCGACAGGCGACACCGGGGAGCTGTTTTTT; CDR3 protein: CASSSATGDTGELFF
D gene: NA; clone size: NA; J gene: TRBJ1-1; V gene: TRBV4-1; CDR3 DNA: TGCGCCAGCAGCCCTACGGAGCTTATCATGAACACTGAAGCTTTCTTT; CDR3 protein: CASSPTELIMNTEAFF
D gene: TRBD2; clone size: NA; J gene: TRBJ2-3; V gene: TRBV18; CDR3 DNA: TGTGCCAGCTCGCTAGCGGGAGGGCCGGGGGATACGCAGTATTTT; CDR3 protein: CASSLAGGPGDTQYF
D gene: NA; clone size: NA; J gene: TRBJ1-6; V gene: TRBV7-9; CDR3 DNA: TGTGCCAGCAGCTTCCCTGGGGGCAAAGACTCCTATAATTCACCCCTCCACTTT; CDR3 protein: CASSFPGGKDSYNSPLHF
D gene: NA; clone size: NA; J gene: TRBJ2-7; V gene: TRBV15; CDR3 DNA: TGTGCCACCAGCAGAGATTTATTGGGGGAGCAGTACTTC; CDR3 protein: CATSRDLLGEQYF
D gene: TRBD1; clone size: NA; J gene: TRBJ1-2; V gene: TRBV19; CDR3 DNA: TGTGCCAGTAGAAACGGACAGGGTAACTATGGCTACACCTTC; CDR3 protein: CASRNGQGNYGYTF
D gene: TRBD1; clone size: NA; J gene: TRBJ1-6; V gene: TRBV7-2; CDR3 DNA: TGTGCCAGCAGCCCCGGACAGGCGACAAATTCACCCCTCCACTTT; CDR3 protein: CASSPGQATNSPLHF
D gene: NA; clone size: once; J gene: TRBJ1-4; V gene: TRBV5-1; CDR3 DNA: TGCGCCAGCAGCTTGACAACCGTGACAACTAATGAAAAACTGTTTTTT; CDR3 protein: CASSLTTVTTNEKLFF
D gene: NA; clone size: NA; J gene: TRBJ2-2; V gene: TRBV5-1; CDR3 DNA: TGCGCCAGCACCCGAGGTGGAACTGGGGAGCTGTTTTTT; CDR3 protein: CASTRGGTGELFF
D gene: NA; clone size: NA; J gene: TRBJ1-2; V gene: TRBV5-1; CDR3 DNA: TGCGCCAGCAGCTTGGCCGGACAAGGGTTTGGTGGCTACACCTTC; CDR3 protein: CASSLAGQGFGGYTF
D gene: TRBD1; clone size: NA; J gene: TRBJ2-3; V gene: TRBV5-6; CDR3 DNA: TGTGCCAGCACGGACGGGACAGGGGGCATCGGAAATACGCAGTATTTT; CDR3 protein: CASTDGTGGIGNTQYF
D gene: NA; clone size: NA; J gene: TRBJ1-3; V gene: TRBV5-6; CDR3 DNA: TGTGCCAGCAGCCTCGGACGGGTGATCTCTGGAAACACCATATATTTT; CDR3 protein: CASSLGRVISGNTIYF
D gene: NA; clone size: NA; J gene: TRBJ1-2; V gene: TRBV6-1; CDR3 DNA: TGTGCCAGCAGTGAAGTGGGGTTGAACTATGGCTACACCTTC; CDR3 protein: CASSEVGLNYGYTF
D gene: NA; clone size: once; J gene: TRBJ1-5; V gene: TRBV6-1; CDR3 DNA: TGTGCCAGCAGTGAAGGCCAGGGTCTCAGCCAGCCCCAGCATTTT; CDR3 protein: CASSEGQGLSQPQHF
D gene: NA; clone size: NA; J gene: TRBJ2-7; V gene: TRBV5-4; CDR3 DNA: TGTGCCAGCAGCTTGGGGCAGGGGCGGCTCGAGCAGTACTTC; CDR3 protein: CASSLGQGRLEQYF
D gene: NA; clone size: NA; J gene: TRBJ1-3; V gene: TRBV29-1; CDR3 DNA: TGCAGCGCCTCGGTGGACTCTGGAAACACCATATATTTT; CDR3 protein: CSASVDSGNTIYF
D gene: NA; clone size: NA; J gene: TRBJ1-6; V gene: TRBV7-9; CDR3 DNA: TGTGCCAGCAGCTCGGAGGGTTCCTATAATTCACCCCTCCACTTT; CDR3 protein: CASSSEGSYNSPLHF
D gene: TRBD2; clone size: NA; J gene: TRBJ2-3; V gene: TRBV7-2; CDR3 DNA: TGTGCCAGCAGCTTTAGCGGGTGGGACACAGATACGCAGTATTTT; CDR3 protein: CASSFSGWDTDTQYF
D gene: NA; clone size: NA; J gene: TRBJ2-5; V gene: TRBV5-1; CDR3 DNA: TGCGCCAGCAGCTTCGCACGACGGGGGAACCAAGAGACCCAGTACTTC; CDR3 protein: CASSFARRGNQETQYF
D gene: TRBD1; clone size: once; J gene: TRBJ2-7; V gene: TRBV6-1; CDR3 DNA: TGTGCCAGCAGTGAAGAGGCAGGGGGTCCCTACGAGCAGTACTTC; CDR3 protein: CASSEEAGGPYEQYF
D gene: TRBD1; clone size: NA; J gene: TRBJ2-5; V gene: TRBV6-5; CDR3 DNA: TGTGCCAGCAGAAAATCACAGGGGGCTCAGGAGACCCAGTACTTC; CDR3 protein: CASRKSQGAQETQYF
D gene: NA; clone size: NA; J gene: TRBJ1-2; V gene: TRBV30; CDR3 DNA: TGTGCCTGGAGTGCCCGGACAGACTATGGCTACACCTTC; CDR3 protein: CAWSARTDYGYTF
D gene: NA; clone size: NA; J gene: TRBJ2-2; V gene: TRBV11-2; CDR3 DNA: TGTGCCAGCAGCTTAAACCCTGTGTACACCGGGGAGCTGTTTTTT; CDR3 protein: CASSLNPVYTGELFF
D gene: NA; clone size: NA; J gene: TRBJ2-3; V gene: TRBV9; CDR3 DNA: TGTGCCAGCAGCAGATCCACAGATACGCAGTATTTT; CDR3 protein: CASSRSTDTQYF
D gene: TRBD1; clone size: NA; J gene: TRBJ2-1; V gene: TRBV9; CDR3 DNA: TGTGCCAGCAGCCTAGCAAGGGACAGGGCTTCCAATGAGCAGTTCTTC; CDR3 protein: CASSLARDRASNEQFF
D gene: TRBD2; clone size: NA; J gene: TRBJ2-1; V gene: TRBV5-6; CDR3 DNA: TGTGCCAGCAGCTGGACTAGCGGGATAGGGCAGTTCTTC; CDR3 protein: CASSWTSGIGQFF
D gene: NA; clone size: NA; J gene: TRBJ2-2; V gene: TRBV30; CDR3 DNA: TGTGCCTGGTGTTTCCATAACACCGGGGAGCTGTTTTTT; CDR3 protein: CAWCFHNTGELFF
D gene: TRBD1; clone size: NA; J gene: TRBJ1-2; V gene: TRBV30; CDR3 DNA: TGTGCCTGGAGTGTGTCGGGACAGGGAATCTATGGCTACACCTTC; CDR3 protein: CAWSVSGQGIYGYTF
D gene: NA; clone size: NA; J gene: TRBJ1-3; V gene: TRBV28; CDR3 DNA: TGTGCCAGCAGTTTAGTAGAAAGACAGCGCTCTGGAAACACCATATATTTT; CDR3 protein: CASSLVERQRSGNTIYF
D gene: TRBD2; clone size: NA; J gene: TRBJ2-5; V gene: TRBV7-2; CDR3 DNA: TGTGCCAGCAGCTTAGTTCCCAGCGGGGGCCAGTATAGAGAGACCCAGTACTTC; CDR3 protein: CASSLVPSGGQYRETQYF
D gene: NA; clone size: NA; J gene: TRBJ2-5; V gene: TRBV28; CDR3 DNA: TGTGCCAGCAGCCTTAAGGTCGGATTGGGAGGTGAGACCCAGTACTTC; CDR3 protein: CASSLKVGLGGETQYF